These T cell receptor beta chains were read from a single sample in a study of blood T cell repertoires in COVID-19. Produced via immunoSEQ multiplex PCR; TCRdb's table is partial and in-frame only. The repertoire includes 65,000 or so clones, 80% to 90% of them detected once, and roughly 3% sits in the top ten. The material sequenced was peripheral blood. The source of these receptors is a man in his fifties or sixties with active COVID-19. Each CDR3 is given with its conserved first and last residue. The D gene is left open where the match is weak. Only part of the rows carry a size: once, few, many, or a class if the clone is expanded.

TRBV4-1,TRBJ2-6,-,TRBD2,CASSPKAIAGSEGANVLTF,TGCGCCAGCAGCCCGAAGGCAATAGCGGGAAGTGAGGGGGCCAACGTCCTGACTTTC
TRBV7-9,TRBJ1-6,-,TRBD1,CASSPGQGNSPLHF,TGTGCCAGCAGCCCTGGACAGGGTAATTCACCCCTCCACTTT
TRBV6-5,TRBJ2-7,-,TRBD1,CASSQDRGLDEQYF,TGTGCCAGCAGTCAGGACAGGGGGTTGGACGAGCAGTACTTC
TRBV6-1,TRBJ1-2,-,-,CASSGETRGAFYGYTF,TGTGCCAGCAGTGGTGAGACTCGTGGGGCATTTTATGGCTACACCTTC
TRBV29-1,TRBJ2-3,-,-,CSVSSDSQSTDTQYF,TGCAGCGTTAGCTCGGACAGCCAAAGCACAGATACGCAGTATTTT
TRBV7-3,TRBJ2-2,-,-,CASSLSGQQGGELFF,TGTGCCAGCAGCTTATCTGGGCAGCAGGGCGGGGAGCTGTTTTTT
TRBV5-6,TRBJ2-5,few,-,CASSSRDTFQETQYF,TGTGCCAGCAGCTCACGGGACACCTTCCAAGAGACCCAGTACTTC
TRBV28,TRBJ1-4,-,TRBD1,CASSSPGQGVTNEKLFF,TGTGCCAGCAGTTCACCGGGACAGGGGGTGACTAATGAAAAACTGTTTTTT
TRBV27,TRBJ2-3,-,TRBD1,CASSPLEGQGAHTQYF,TGTGCCAGCAGTCCCCTGGAAGGACAGGGGGCTCATACGCAGTATTTT
TRBV14,TRBJ2-1,-,TRBD2,CASSYLSGSPNNEQFF,TGTGCCAGCAGCTACCTAAGCGGGAGCCCCAACAATGAGCAGTTCTTC
TRBV6-1,TRBJ1-5,-,-,CASSEARGNQPQHF,TGTGCCAGCAGTGAAGCAAGAGGGAATCAGCCCCAGCATTTT
TRBV28,TRBJ1-2,-,TRBD1,CASNTGGLYGYTF,TGTGCCAGCAATACAGGGGGGCTCTATGGCTACACCTTC
TRBV7-2,TRBJ2-1,few,TRBD1,CASSFPQGGNEQFF,TGTGCCAGCAGCTTTCCACAGGGGGGCAATGAGCAGTTCTTC
TRBV27,TRBJ1-5,-,TRBD1,CASSLLIPGGGNQPQHF,TGTGCCAGCAGTTTATTAATTCCAGGGGGCGGCAATCAGCCCCAGCATTTT
TRBV5-1,TRBJ2-6,-,TRBD1,CASSLDRAGANVLTF,TGCGCCAGCAGCCTAGACAGGGCTGGGGCCAACGTCCTGACTTTC
TRBV28,TRBJ2-1,-,TRBD1,CASSTRQGRNEQFF,TGTGCCAGCAGTACCCGACAGGGGCGGAATGAGCAGTTCTTC
TRBV2,TRBJ1-4,once,TRBD1,CASSDRGISNEKLFF,TGTGCCAGCAGTGACAGGGGGATCTCTAATGAAAAACTGTTTTTT
TRBV4-1,TRBJ2-7,-,-,CASSHHPGTLTYEQYF,TGCGCCAGCAGCCATCATCCCGGGACATTAACCTACGAGCAGTACTTC
TRBV3-1/TRBV3-2,TRBJ2-4,-,-,CASSQNQGIQYF,TGTGCCAGCAGCCAGAACCAGGGCATTCAGTACTTC
TRBV9,TRBJ1-2,-,-,CASSAGGADYGYTF,TGTGCCAGCAGCGCGGGGGGGGCGGACTATGGCTACACCTTC
TRBV3-1/TRBV3-2,TRBJ2-7,few,TRBD1,CASSRLFTGTGGEQYF,TGTGCCAGCAGCCGCCTATTTACCGGGACAGGGGGCGAGCAGTACTTC
TRBV5-1,TRBJ1-4,-,TRBD1,CASSPTGTNEKLFF,TGCGCCAGCAGCCCGACAGGGACTAATGAAAAACTGTTTTTT
TRBV5-6,TRBJ2-2,-,-,CASSFSGGPDTGELFF,TGTGCCAGCAGCTTCTCCGGGGGGCCCGACACCGGGGAGCTGTTTTTT
TRBV7-9,TRBJ2-7,-,-,CASSLASSGGGDEQYF,TGTGCCAGCAGCTTAGCCTCTAGCGGAGGGGGAGACGAGCAGTACTTC
TRBV24-1,TRBJ2-5,-,TRBD2,CATSDSGNYETQYF,TGTGCCACCAGTGACAGCGGGAACTATGAGACCCAGTACTTC
TRBV18,TRBJ2-7,-,TRBD1,CASSPSGTAYEQYF,TGTGCCAGCTCACCATCCGGGACAGCCTACGAGCAGTACTTC
TRBV18,TRBJ2-3,once,-,CASSPLRPGAGTDTQYF,TGTGCCAGCTCACCCCTCCGGCCAGGGGCTGGCACAGATACGCAGTATTTT
TRBV28,TRBJ2-1,-,TRBD2,CASSFYPRTSPNNEQFF,TGTGCCAGCAGTTTCTATCCGAGGACTAGCCCCAACAATGAGCAGTTCTTC
TRBV11-2,TRBJ2-2,-,-,CASSLDSNTGELFF,TGTGCCAGCAGCTTAGACTCGAACACCGGGGAGCTGTTTTTT
TRBV5-1,TRBJ2-7,-,-,CASSLGQVSYEQYF,TGCGCCAGCAGCTTGGGACAGGTCTCCTACGAGCAGTACTTC